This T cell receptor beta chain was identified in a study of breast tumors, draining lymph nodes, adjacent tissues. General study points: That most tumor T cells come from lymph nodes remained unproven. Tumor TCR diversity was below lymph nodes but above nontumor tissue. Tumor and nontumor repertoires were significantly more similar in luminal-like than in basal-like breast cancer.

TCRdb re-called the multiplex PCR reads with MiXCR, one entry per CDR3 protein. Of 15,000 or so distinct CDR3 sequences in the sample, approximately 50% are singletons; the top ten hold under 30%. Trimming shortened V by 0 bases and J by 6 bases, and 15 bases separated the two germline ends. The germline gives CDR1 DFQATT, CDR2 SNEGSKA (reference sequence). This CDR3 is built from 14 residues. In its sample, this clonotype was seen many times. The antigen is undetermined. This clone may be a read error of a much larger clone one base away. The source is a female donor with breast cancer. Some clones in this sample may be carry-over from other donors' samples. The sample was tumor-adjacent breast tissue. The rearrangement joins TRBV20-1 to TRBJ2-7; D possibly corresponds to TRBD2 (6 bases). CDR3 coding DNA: TGCAGTGCTAGAGACCAGGAGGGGAGGTCCGAGCAGTACTTC. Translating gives CSARDQEGRSEQYF.